This is a list of T cell receptor beta chains from one sample in a study of cytomegalovirus exposure and HLA in healthy donors. The table came from immunoSEQ multiplex PCR; TCRdb's copy has only in-frame clones and leaves some out. The sample has 60,000 to 75,000 clones; about 74% are singletons. The sample comprised PBMCs. Receptor source: a woman in her twenties or thirties in good health and CMV-seropositive. Each CDR3 is given with its conserved first and last residue. A D gene is named only where the DNA matches it firmly. Clone size is given for some rows only: seen once, a few or many times, or a class if the clone is expanded.

V gene	clone size	J gene	CDR3 length	D gene	CDR3 protein	CDR3 DNA
TRBV7-2	-	TRBJ2-2	15	TRBD1	CASSGTGVGTGELFF	TGTGCCAGCAGTGGTACAGGGGTGGGCACCGGGGAGCTGTTTTTT
TRBV7-8	-	TRBJ2-3	17	TRBD2	CASSFAGGLRSTDTQYF	TGTGCCAGCAGCTTCGCGGGAGGCCTCCGGAGCACAGATACGCAGTATTTT
TRBV19	-	TRBJ2-7	13	-	CASSVNRGYEQYF	TGTGCCAGTAGTGTTAATAGAGGTTACGAGCAGTACTTC
TRBV18	-	TRBJ2-7	14	-	CASSPRGNPYEQYF	TGTGCCAGCTCACCAAGAGGTAACCCCTACGAGCAGTACTTC
TRBV6-1	-	TRBJ2-1	15	TRBD1	CASSEVPGTGNEQFF	TGTGCCAGCAGTGAAGTTCCCGGGACAGGCAATGAGCAGTTCTTC
TRBV30	-	TRBJ2-1	17	-	CAWTQSGLARLSNEQFF	TGTGCCTGGACCCAGTCCGGATTAGCACGACTATCCAATGAGCAGTTCTTC
TRBV5-5	few	TRBJ1-1	14	-	CASSARVEIPEAFF	TGTGCCAGCAGCGCCAGGGTTGAGATTCCTGAAGCTTTCTTT
TRBV29-1	-	TRBJ2-2	14	-	CSVVDTSNTGELFF	TGCAGCGTTGTGGACACTTCGAACACCGGGGAGCTGTTTTTT
TRBV28	-	TRBJ1-2	15	TRBD1	CASRAWDSQFYGYTF	TGTGCCAGCAGAGCATGGGACAGTCAATTCTATGGCTACACCTTC
TRBV28	-	TRBJ2-3	12	-	CASSVVTDTQYF	TGTGCCAGCAGTGTCGTCACAGATACGCAGTATTTT
TRBV6-5	-	TRBJ2-7	14	TRBD2	CASSSPGTSHEQYF	TGTGCCAGCAGTTCCCCCGGGACTAGCCACGAGCAGTACTTC
TRBV5-1	-	TRBJ2-2	13	-	CASSSRVTGELFF	TGCGCCAGCAGCTCCCGGGTAACCGGGGAGCTGTTTTTT
TRBV6-6	-	TRBJ2-1	13	-	CASGIAPYNEQFF	TGTGCCAGCGGGATAGCGCCCTACAATGAGCAGTTCTTC
TRBV14	-	TRBJ1-1	12	-	CASSLRQSEAFF	TGTGCCAGCAGCCTTCGACAGTCTGAAGCTTTCTTT
TRBV30	-	TRBJ1-4	15	-	CAFSSGAGLNEKLFF	TGTGCCTTTTCATCGGGTGCAGGGCTAAATGAAAAACTGTTTTTT
TRBV5-1	-	TRBJ1-1	14	-	CASSTHPGSTEAFF	TGCGCCAGCAGCACCCACCCAGGGTCCACTGAAGCTTTCTTT
TRBV30	few	TRBJ2-7	16	TRBD2	CAWRTVGGTTLYEQYF	TGTGCCTGGAGGACGGTGGGGGGGACTACTCTCTACGAGCAGTACTTC
TRBV19	-	TRBJ1-5	12	TRBD1	CASSNRDRDQHF	TGTGCCAGTAGTAACCGGGACAGGGACCAGCATTTT
TRBV6-1	-	TRBJ2-1	14	TRBD2	CASSELGLAYEQFF	TGTGCCAGCAGTGAATTGGGACTAGCGTACGAGCAGTTCTTC
TRBV7-2	-	TRBJ2-5	13	-	CASSLGQGETQYF	TGTGCCAGCAGCTTAGGCCAGGGAGAGACCCAGTACTTC
TRBV30	-	TRBJ2-2	16	TRBD2	CAWSPYGGGLTGELFF	TGTGCCTGGAGTCCTTACGGGGGAGGGCTCACCGGGGAGCTGTTTTTT
TRBV6-6	-	TRBJ2-1	14	TRBD2	CASSYLAGDSEQFF	TGTGCCAGCAGTTACCTAGCGGGGGACAGCGAGCAGTTCTTC
TRBV10-3	once	TRBJ2-5	15	-	CAISESGTSGETQYF	TGTGCCATCAGTGAGTCTGGTACGTCGGGGGAGACCCAGTACTTC
TRBV15	-	TRBJ2-5	15	-	CATSREGGGQETQYF	TGTGCCACCAGCAGGGAAGGGGGGGGACAAGAGACCCAGTACTTC
TRBV12-5	-	TRBJ1-2	16	TRBD1	CASGLVHTGVNYGYTF	TGTGCTAGTGGTTTGGTTCATACAGGGGTTAACTATGGCTACACCTTC
TRBV30	few	TRBJ1-5	13	-	CACNHGGNQPQHF	TGTGCCTGTAACCACGGGGGAAATCAGCCCCAGCATTTT
TRBV7-2	-	TRBJ1-3	13	-	CASSPVSGNTIYF	TGTGCCAGCAGCCCCGTATCTGGAAACACCATATATTTT
TRBV14	-	TRBJ2-7	15	-	CASSQRGGGSYEQYF	TGTGCCAGCAGCCAAAGGGGCGGCGGTTCCTACGAGCAGTACTTC
TRBV30	-	TRBJ2-7	15	-	CAWSASTWSPYEQYF	TGTGCCTGGAGTGCATCGACCTGGAGCCCCTACGAGCAGTACTTC
TRBV10-3	-	TRBJ2-7	13	TRBD2	CAIGSGAPYEQYF	TGTGCCATCGGGAGCGGGGCGCCCTACGAGCAGTACTTC
TRBV30	few	TRBJ2-1	14	TRBD2	CAWRVGEGQNEQFF	TGTGCCTGGAGGGTCGGGGAGGGCCAGAATGAGCAGTTCTTC